These 5 T cell receptor beta chains originate from one sample sequenced in a study of cytomegalovirus exposure and HLA in healthy donors. Profiling relied on immunoSEQ multiplex PCR, and the TCRdb table lists in-frame clones only, not all of them. The data show roughly 170,000 clones, with roughly four fifths seen just once and 2.5% to 3% held by the top ten. The material sequenced was PBMCs. Source of these receptors: a woman under 30 in good health and CMV-seropositive.

This clone was counted once. The chain carries TRBV28 and TRBJ1-5; 9 bases map to TRBD1. The length of the CDR3 is 15 residues. Germline V CDR1 and CDR2: MDHEN, SYDVKM. V lost 6 bases, J lost 4 bases, and 7 bases stayed unmatched. The CDR3 sequence: CASSKTGGSNQPQHF. The CDR3 coding sequence is TGTGCCAGCAGCAAGACAGGGGGATCAAATCAGCCCCAGCATTTT.

This clone was observed a handful of times. The chain carries TRBV7-9 and TRBJ1-2; 10 nucleotides match TRBD1. From germline, CDR1 is SEHNR and CDR2 FQNEAQ (reference sequence). This CDR3 spans 18 amino acids. V trimming: 5 bases; J trimming: 1 base; junction bases outside the gene matches: 13. In nucleotides, the CDR3 is TGTGCCAGCAGCCCCGACCCACTGACAGGGGGCGGTAACTATGGCTACACCTTC. The encoded protein is CASSPDPLTGGGNYGYTF.

The chain joins TRBV19 to TRBJ2-7; D might be TRBD2 (7 bases). Germline values: CDR1 LNHDA, CDR2 SQIVND (reference sequence). The CDR3 consists of 14 residues. Trimming pared 3 bases from V and 3 bases from J, leaving 12 bases between. This CDR3 reads CASSMAGADYEQYF. CDR3 DNA sequence: TGTGCCAGTAGTATGGCGGGGGCTGACTACGAGCAGTACTTC.

The gene calls are TRBV4-2 and TRBJ1-1, with TRBD1 matching 7 bases. The CDR3 totals 17 residues. V lost 1 base and J lost 1; bases outside the gene matches: 9. CDR1 LGHNA and CDR2 YNFKEQ come from the germline V gene. CDR3: CASSQGNRGGWNTEAFF. CDR3 sequence (DNA): TGTGCCAGCAGCCAAGGTAACAGGGGAGGTTGGAACACTGAAGCTTTCTTT.

V and J are TRBV5-5 and TRBJ1-5; 9 nucleotides agree with TRBD1. This CDR3 is 14 amino acids long. Germline assignment: CDR1 SGHKS and CDR2 YYEKEE (reference sequence). With 4 bases clipped from V and 4 bases from J, the junction kept 3 bases outside the gene matches. CDR3 DNA sequence: TGTGCCAGCAGCAGTGACAGGGGGAATCAGCCCCAGCATTTT. Residues: CASSSDRGNQPQHF.